The 14 T cell receptor beta chains presented below share a single source sample, sequenced in a study of response to subunit inactivated influenza vaccine. MiXCR, run by TCRdb on the RT-PCR reads, gives a single entry per CDR3 protein. This table has over 400,000 distinct CDR3 sequences, about an eighth appearing once. The sample in question was PBMCs from blood, obtained about 6 weeks after vaccination. These TCRs come from a man between 45 and 60 years old who received an inactivated influenza vaccine.

The V gene is TRBV6-5, the J gene TRBJ2-7, with D unresolved. Germline assignment: CDR1 MNHEY and CDR2 SVGAGI. With 2 bases removed from V and 4 bases from J, the gap between germline ends came to 12 bases. This CDR3 spans 14 amino acids. The CDR3 DNA sequence: TGTGCCAGCAGTTACGCCATGTCGGCTTACGAGCAGTACTTC. Its translation: CASSYAMSAYEQYF.

This clonotype was picked up a small number of times. The V gene is TRBV6-2 or TRBV6-3, the J gene TRBJ2-1; TRBD2 is a possible D gene (6 bases). The CDR3 is made up of 11 amino acids. Trimming took 4 bases from V and 13 from J, leaving 11 bases between them. The germline V gene has CDR1 MNHEY and CDR2 SVGEGT. In DNA form, the CDR3 reads TGTGCCAGCAGTTGGAGGGAGGCTCAGTTCTTC. Encoded protein: CASSWREAQFF.

This clonotype turned up a few times. This sequence joins TRBV6-1 and TRBJ2-1; D is tentatively TRBD1 or TRBD2 (5 bases each). The CDR3 has 17 amino acids. From germline, CDR1 is MNHNS and CDR2 SASEGT. Trimming took off 6 bases at V and 0 bases at J, with 18 bases between the two ends. The CDR3 nucleotides are TGTGCCAGCAGAAGGGACGGCGTATCCAGCTCCTACAATGAGCAGTTCTTC. It is translated as CASRRDGVSSSYNEQFF.

J is TRBJ2-5 and V is TRBV30, with TRBD2 as a possible D gene (5 bases). Germline loops: CDR1 GTSNPN, CDR2 SVGIG (reference sequence). V lost 0 bases, J lost 4 bases, and 15 bases lay in between. There are 15 residues in the CDR3. CDR3 coding DNA: TGTGCCTGGAGTGTACGGCTAGCATTAGGAGAGACCCAGTACTTC. It yields the protein CAWSVRLALGETQYF.

This clonotype occurred a few times. The chain employs TRBV10-3 and TRBJ2-6, with TRBD1 matching 9 bases. Trimming at V came to 10 bases and at J to 2 bases, leaving 6 bases not matched to a gene. Germline loops: CDR1 ENHRY, CDR2 SYGVKD. This CDR3 comprises 15 residues. This CDR3 is CASGTGSAGANVLTF. CDR3 sequence (DNA): TGTGCCAGCGGGACAGGGAGTGCTGGGGCCAACGTCCTGACTTTC.

V and J are TRBV7-2 and TRBJ2-3; D is possibly TRBD2 (5 bases). The CDR3 loop spans 16 amino acids. Germline V gene lookup returns CDR1 SGHTA and CDR2 FQGNSA. V was clipped by 2 bases and J by 0 bases, with 12 bases between them. The CDR3: CASSLFSGTSTDTQYF. CDR3 coding DNA: TGTGCCAGCAGCTTATTCTCGGGAACGAGCACAGATACGCAGTATTTT.

This clonotype was seen a few times. This chain connects TRBV5-1 to TRBJ2-1; tentatively, D is TRBD2 (5 bases). Germline CDR1 and CDR2: SGHRS and YFSETQ. This CDR3 has 16 residues. Trimming took off 0 bases at V and 6 bases at J, with 16 bases between the two ends. CDR3 protein: CASSLGTSPRVNEQFF. The CDR3 DNA reads as TGCGCCAGCAGCTTGGGGACTTCACCACGAGTCAATGAGCAGTTCTTC.

The J gene is TRBJ2-1, the V gene TRBV9, with D possibly matching TRBD2 (5 bases). Trimming removed 1 base at V and 10 bases at J, with 12 bases between. The V gene's germline CDR1 is SGDLS and CDR2 YYNGEE. The CDR3 consists of 13 residues. The CDR3: CASSVILATEQFF. The CDR3 nucleotides read TGTGCCAGCAGCGTAATCCTAGCAACAGAGCAGTTCTTC.

The V and J genes are TRBV14 and TRBJ2-7; D tentatively fits TRBD1 or TRBD2 (5 bases each). Trimming pared 0 bases from V and 2 bases from J, leaving 17 bases between. This CDR3 is 17 amino acids long. Germline assignment: CDR1 SGHDN and CDR2 FVKESK. As DNA, the CDR3 is TGTGCCAGCAGCCAAGATATAGGAGGCAGGGCAACCTACGAGCAGTACTTC. This translates into CASSQDIGGRATYEQYF.

This chain connects TRBV5-1 to TRBJ2-2; D unclear. Trimming took 5 bases from V and 6 from J, leaving 14 bases between them. Germline CDR1 and CDR2: SGHRS and YFSETQ. This CDR3 is built from 14 residues. CDR3: CASRANTHPGELFF. Here the CDR3 DNA reads TGCGCCAGCAGGGCTAATACACACCCCGGGGAGCTGTTTTTT.

This chain connects TRBV11-2 to TRBJ2-7; 9 bases line up with TRBD1. Germline loops: CDR1 SGHAT, CDR2 FQNNGV. V gave up 5 bases and J gave up 6 bases; unmatched junction bases: 5. This CDR3 has 13 amino acids. CDR3 sequence reads: CASSTTGGSEQYF. CDR3 nucleotides: TGTGCCAGCAGCACCACAGGGGGCTCCGAGCAGTACTTC.

This chain uses TRBV12-3 or TRBV12-4 with TRBJ2-1; TRBD1 is a possible D gene (5 bases). The CDR3 contains 15 residues. Deletions cut 6 bases from V and 5 bases from J, with 17 bases between. The CDR3 coding sequence is TGTGCCAGCAGAAAAGGGCCGGACACAGACAATGAGCAGTTCTTC. The encoded protein is CASRKGPDTDNEQFF.

Turning to this clonotype: A junction boundary mismatches the germline segment, possibly from a read error. The chain recombines TRBV6-2 or TRBV6-3 with TRBJ2-7; D not certain. Germline V gene lookup returns CDR1 MNHEY and CDR2 SVGEGT. The CDR3 length is 13 residues. The CDR3 is CASSYEMDYEQNF. Written as DNA, the CDR3 is TGTGCCAGCAGTTACGAGATGGATTACGAGCAGAACTTC.

The CDR3 DNA sequence: TGTGCCAGCAGCGTAGAACTAGCGGGATTTGAGGATGAGCAGTTCTTC. Protein product: CASSVELAGFEDEQFF. J is TRBJ2-1 and V is TRBV9; TRBD2 matches at 10 bases. Unmatched junction bases numbered 8, after V lost 0 bases and J lost 8 bases. CDR1 SGDLS and CDR2 YYNGEE come from the germline V gene. The CDR3 is 16 residues long. The full variable domain, rest sourced from reference TRBV9 and TRBJ2-1, is DSGVTQTPKHLITATGQRVTLRCSPRSGDLSVYWYQQSLDQGLQFLIQYYNGEERAKGNILERFSAQQFPDLHSELNLSSLELGDSALYFCASSVELAGFEDEQFFGPGTRLTVL.